A single sample gave rise to the 13 T cell receptor beta chains below, sequenced in a study of cytomegalovirus exposure and HLA in healthy donors. The PCR used 60 Vbeta and 13 Jbeta primers. Measured with immunoSEQ multiplex PCR; TCRdb has only the in-frame clones, and not every one. This sample carries roughly 130,000 clones, 80% of them seen once, and the ten largest clones take 2.5% to 3.5%. The sample comprised PBMCs. These receptors all come from a male donor in good health and CMV-seronegative.

This sequence joins TRBV19 and TRBJ2-5; 8 nucleotides align to TRBD1. The CDR3 covers 15 residues. The V and J ends lost 5 bases and 11 bases, in that order; junction bases with no gene match: 16. Per germline, CDR1 LNHDA and CDR2 SQIVND (reference sequence). Here the CDR3 reads CASSLGQGADGEQYF. The CDR3, as DNA: TGTGCCAGTAGTCTAGGACAGGGCGCTGATGGGGAGCAGTACTTC.

This clone has a handful of counts. The rearrangement links TRBV19 to TRBJ2-7; 8 bases align to TRBD1. CDR3 size: 13 residues. The junction had 7 bases not matched to a gene; V was cut back by 5 bases and J by 7 bases. Per the germline V gene, CDR1 is LNHDA and CDR2 is SQIVND (reference sequence). The CDR3 spells CASSVIQGEEQYF. CDR3 nucleotide sequence: TGTGCCAGTAGTGTAATACAGGGGGAAGAGCAGTACTTC.

V is TRBV27 and J is TRBJ2-3; the match to TRBD2 covers 8 bases. With 6 bases clipped from V and 3 bases from J, the junction kept 8 bases outside the gene matches. CDR3 length: 15 amino acids. CDR1 is MNHEY, CDR2 SMNVEV, per germline (reference sequence). As DNA, the CDR3 is TGTGCCAGCAGCGAAGGCGGGGGGCGAACAGATACGCAGTATTTT. Amino acid sequence: CASSEGGGRTDTQYF.

The chain has TRBV11-2 and TRBJ2-1; TRBD1 might be the D (6 bases). This CDR3 is built from 15 residues. Germline lookup yields CDR1 SGHAT and CDR2 FQNNGV. Trimming stripped 7 bases from V and 4 bases from J, with 17 bases between. For the CDR3, the DNA is TGTGCCAGCACCCTACCCCAGGGGAAGTACAATGAGCAGTTCTTC. It is translated as CASTLPQGKYNEQFF. Looking up the rest from reference TRBV11-2 and TRBJ2-1 gives the full variable domain: EAGVAQSPRYKIIEKRQSVAFWCNPISGHATLYWYQQILGQGPKLLIQFQNNGVVDDSQLPKDRFSAERLKGVDSTLKIQPAKLEDSAVYLCASTLPQGKYNEQFFGPGTRLTVL.

This chain connects TRBV4-3 to TRBJ2-5; 7 positions agree with TRBD1. Germline CDR1 and CDR2: LGHNA and YSLEER. The CDR3 has 15 amino acids. With 1 base clipped from V and 6 bases from J, the junction kept 8 bases outside the gene matches. The CDR3 sequence is CASSQAVQGIKTQYF. CDR3 nucleotides: TGCGCCAGCAGCCAAGCGGTACAGGGGATAAAGACCCAGTACTTC.

V gene TRBV18 combines with J gene TRBJ2-7; 8 nucleotides line up with TRBD1. CDR3 size: 18 residues. Germline values: CDR1 KGHSH, CDR2 LQKENI. V lost 0 bases and J lost 2; bases outside the gene matches: 12. In nucleotides, the CDR3 is TGTGCCAGCTCACCACCGGCCGAGGACAGGGCGTTTACCTACGAGCAGTACTTC. Amino acids: CASSPPAEDRAFTYEQYF.

This clone was seen only once. This chain joins TRBV5-6 and TRBJ1-2; the match to TRBD1 covers 8 bases. The trim removed 0 bases at V and 7 bases at J, leaving 14 bases unmatched. CDR1 and CDR2 from the germline V gene are SGHDT and YYEEEE. This CDR3 is built from 17 residues. The CDR3 region is CASSLGGTGTGLSGYTF. The CDR3 nucleotides read TGTGCCAGCAGCTTGGGGGGGACCGGGACAGGACTTTCTGGCTACACCTTC.

V usage is TRBV7-9 and J usage is TRBJ2-1, with a tentative D call TRBD2 (6 bases). V gave up 8 bases and J gave up 1 base, with 9 bases separating them. CDR3 size: 13 residues. In germline, CDR1 is SEHNR, CDR2 FQNEAQ (reference sequence). The CDR3 sequence: CASAAGSYNEQFF. Here the CDR3 DNA reads TGTGCCAGCGCGGCGGGATCCTACAATGAGCAGTTCTTC.

The chain has TRBV4-2 and TRBJ2-3; 8 bases are shared with TRBD2. Germline V gene data show CDR1 as LGHNA and CDR2 as YNFKEQ. The CDR3 sequence is 13 residues long. J was trimmed by 7 bases and V by 4 bases; bases with no gene match: 4. The CDR3 is CASSPGLAHTQYF. CDR3 coding DNA: TGTGCCAGCAGCCCAGGACTAGCTCATACGCAGTATTTT.

This clone was seen just once. The chain has TRBV5-5 and TRBJ1-1; D remains ambiguous. This CDR3 comprises 15 residues. Germline V gene sequence: CDR1 SGHKS, CDR2 YYEKEE (reference sequence). V was cut by 0 bases and J by 4 bases, with 13 bases left in between. CDR3 loop: CASSLGGQGGTEAFF. CDR3 sequence (DNA): TGTGCCAGCAGCTTGGGAGGGCAAGGTGGCACTGAAGCTTTCTTT.

Concerning this clone itself: One junction end does not reproduce the germline sequence, and a read error may be involved. Here the CDR3 reads CASSPPAFSGANGLTF. The DNA of the CDR3 is TGTGCCAGCTCACCACCGGCATTCTCTGGGGCCAACGGCCTGACTTTC. The chain combines TRBV18 with TRBJ2-6; TRBD1 is a possible D gene (5 bases). Germline-derived CDR1 and CDR2 are KGHSH and LQKENI. The CDR3 runs 16 residues.

The V gene is TRBV11-2, the J gene TRBJ2-7, with D possibly matching TRBD2 (6 bases). V lost 5 bases and J lost 0, with 20 bases in between. Germline CDR1 and CDR2: SGHAT and FQNNGV. The CDR3 consists of 17 residues. CDR3 sequence: CASSPGRWTDTSYEQYF. The CDR3 DNA sequence: TGTGCCAGCAGCCCAGGGAGGTGGACGGACACCTCCTACGAGCAGTACTTC.

V and J are TRBV6-1 and TRBJ2-1; perhaps TRBD2 as D (5 bases). With 3 bases removed from V and 9 bases from J, the gap between germline ends came to 12 bases. The CDR3 has 13 amino acids. CDR1 is MNHNS and CDR2 is SASEGT in the germline V gene. The CDR3 here is CASSERALTEQFF. In DNA, the CDR3 is TGTGCCAGCAGTGAGAGGGCCTTAACTGAGCAGTTCTTC.